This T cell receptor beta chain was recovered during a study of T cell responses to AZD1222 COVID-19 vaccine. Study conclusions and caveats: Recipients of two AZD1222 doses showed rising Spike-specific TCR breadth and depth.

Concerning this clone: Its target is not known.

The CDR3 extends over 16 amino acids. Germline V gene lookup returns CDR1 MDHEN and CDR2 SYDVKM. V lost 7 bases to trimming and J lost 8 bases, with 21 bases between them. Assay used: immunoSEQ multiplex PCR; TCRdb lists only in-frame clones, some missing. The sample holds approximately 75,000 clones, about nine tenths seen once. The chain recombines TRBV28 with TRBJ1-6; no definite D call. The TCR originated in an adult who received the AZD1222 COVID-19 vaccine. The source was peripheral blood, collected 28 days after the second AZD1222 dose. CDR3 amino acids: CASTPGGPRGHSPLHF. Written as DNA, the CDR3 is TGTGCCAGCACCCCCGGTGGCCCCCGTGGGCATTCACCCCTCCACTTT.